This is a list of T cell receptor beta chains from one sample in a study of blood T cell repertoires in COVID-19. Sequencing was performed with immunoSEQ multiplex PCR; in TCRdb, only in-frame clones are kept and a portion is missing. The data contain 40,000 to 55,000 clones, around 84% of them seen just once; the ten biggest clones take up under 3%. Source material: peripheral blood. These receptors were obtained from a man between 45 and 60 years old with acute or convalescent COVID-19. CDR3s include the opening cysteine and the closing phenylalanine or tryptophan. A D gene is named only where the DNA matches it firmly. A row's size may be missing; if present it is once, few, many or a size class.

CDR3 DNA: TGTGCCAGCAGCCGCGGGAAAGATACGCAGTATTTT
CDR3 protein: CASSRGKDTQYF
clone size: NA
V gene: TRBV7-6
D gene: NA
J gene: TRBJ2-3

CDR3 DNA: TGCGCCAGCAGCTTGGCCTTGGGACTAGCGGGACCTTACAATGAGCAGTTCTTC
CDR3 protein: CASSLALGLAGPYNEQFF
clone size: once
V gene: TRBV5-1
D gene: TRBD2
J gene: TRBJ2-1

CDR3 DNA: TGTGCTGAGAGGAGGGTCCCTCTCCTTGGGCAGTACTTC
CDR3 protein: CAERRVPLLGQYF
clone size: once
V gene: TRBV25-1
D gene: NA
J gene: TRBJ2-7

CDR3 DNA: TGTGCCAGCAGCTTAGGGAGTAGCGTAGACACCGGGGAGCTGTTTTTT
CDR3 protein: CASSLGSSVDTGELFF
clone size: NA
V gene: TRBV11-3
D gene: NA
J gene: TRBJ2-2

CDR3 DNA: TGCAGTGCTAGTCGGGGGAACGAATCACCCCTCCACTTT
CDR3 protein: CSASRGNESPLHF
clone size: NA
V gene: TRBV20-1
D gene: NA
J gene: TRBJ1-6

CDR3 DNA: TGTGCCATCAGTGAGGCTTATGACAGGAACACTGAAGCTTTCTTT
CDR3 protein: CAISEAYDRNTEAFF
clone size: NA
V gene: TRBV10-3
D gene: NA
J gene: TRBJ1-1

CDR3 DNA: TGTGCCAGCAGTCCCGTTCCCCCGTACTACAATGAGCAGTTCTTC
CDR3 protein: CASSPVPPYYNEQFF
clone size: NA
V gene: TRBV6-6
D gene: NA
J gene: TRBJ2-1

CDR3 DNA: TGTGCCAGCAGTCCCACGCGGGGGGTGGGCACTGAAGCTTTCTTT
CDR3 protein: CASSPTRGVGTEAFF
clone size: NA
V gene: TRBV2
D gene: NA
J gene: TRBJ1-1

CDR3 DNA: TGTGCCATCAGTGAGCCCGGGACAGGGATCTCCTACGAGCAGTACTTC
CDR3 protein: CAISEPGTGISYEQYF
clone size: NA
V gene: TRBV10-3
D gene: TRBD1
J gene: TRBJ2-7

CDR3 DNA: TGTGCCAGCAGTGACTCTAGCGGCTCCTACAATGAGCAGTTCTTC
CDR3 protein: CASSDSSGSYNEQFF
clone size: NA
V gene: TRBV6-4
D gene: NA
J gene: TRBJ2-1

CDR3 DNA: TGTGCCAGCACTTGGGACAGGAATTACGAGCAGTACTTC
CDR3 protein: CASTWDRNYEQYF
clone size: NA
V gene: TRBV28
D gene: TRBD1
J gene: TRBJ2-7

CDR3 DNA: TGTGCCAGTAGTATAGACCCTCGGGACAGGGGCCGTATGAACACTGAAGCTTTCTTT
CDR3 protein: CASSIDPRDRGRMNTEAFF
clone size: NA
V gene: TRBV19
D gene: TRBD1
J gene: TRBJ1-1

CDR3 DNA: TGTGCCAGCAGCCAATACTGGACAGGGGGTAGCAATCAGCCCCAGCATTTT
CDR3 protein: CASSQYWTGGSNQPQHF
clone size: NA
V gene: TRBV4-2
D gene: TRBD1
J gene: TRBJ1-5

CDR3 DNA: TGTGCCAGCAGACGGGACAGCCAAGAGACCCAGTACTTC
CDR3 protein: CASRRDSQETQYF
clone size: NA
V gene: TRBV3-1/TRBV3-2
D gene: TRBD1
J gene: TRBJ2-5

CDR3 DNA: TGTGCCAGCAGCTTATCGGGGGGAGAAGGGCCCCAGCATTTT
CDR3 protein: CASSLSGGEGPQHF
clone size: NA
V gene: TRBV7-2
D gene: NA
J gene: TRBJ1-5

CDR3 DNA: TGTGCCAGCAGCTCGGGTCACCAACAGCCCCAGCATTTT
CDR3 protein: CASSSGHQQPQHF
clone size: NA
V gene: TRBV7-8
D gene: NA
J gene: TRBJ1-5

CDR3 DNA: TGTGCCAGCAGCGTAGAGGCCGGACAGGGTTATAACACTGAAGCTTTCTTT
CDR3 protein: CASSVEAGQGYNTEAFF
clone size: once
V gene: TRBV9
D gene: TRBD1
J gene: TRBJ1-1

CDR3 DNA: TGCGCCAGCAGCTTGGGACAAAATGAGCAGTTCTTC
CDR3 protein: CASSLGQNEQFF
clone size: NA
V gene: TRBV5-1
D gene: NA
J gene: TRBJ2-1

CDR3 DNA: TGTGCCAGCAGTCCCTTGCAGGGAAGCAATCAGCCCCAGCATTTT
CDR3 protein: CASSPLQGSNQPQHF
clone size: few
V gene: TRBV28
D gene: NA
J gene: TRBJ1-5

CDR3 DNA: TGTGCCAGCAGCTTACCTGCGGGGGACCACAATGAGCAGTTCTTC
CDR3 protein: CASSLPAGDHNEQFF
clone size: once
V gene: TRBV7-8
D gene: TRBD2
J gene: TRBJ2-1

CDR3 DNA: TGTGCCAGCAGTGAAGTAGCACTAGCGGGATCCTACGAGCAGTACTTC
CDR3 protein: CASSEVALAGSYEQYF
clone size: NA
V gene: TRBV6-1
D gene: TRBD2
J gene: TRBJ2-7

CDR3 DNA: TGTGCCAGCAGCGCCCCCCTCTCATCGGGTTCCACAGATACGCAGTATTTT
CDR3 protein: CASSAPLSSGSTDTQYF
clone size: NA
V gene: TRBV9
D gene: NA
J gene: TRBJ2-3

CDR3 DNA: TGCGCCAGCAGCTTCTACGGGAGGGACAATGAGCAGTTCTTC
CDR3 protein: CASSFYGRDNEQFF
clone size: NA
V gene: TRBV5-1
D gene: TRBD2
J gene: TRBJ2-1

CDR3 DNA: TGTGCCAGCAGCTTAGTGCTAAACGGGGGGGCCTACGAGCAGTACTTC
CDR3 protein: CASSLVLNGGAYEQYF
clone size: NA
V gene: TRBV7-8
D gene: TRBD2
J gene: TRBJ2-7

CDR3 DNA: TGTGCCAGCTCACCAGGGACAGACCCTTCGGAGACCCAGTACTTC
CDR3 protein: CASSPGTDPSETQYF
clone size: NA
V gene: TRBV18
D gene: TRBD1
J gene: TRBJ2-5

CDR3 DNA: TGTGCCACCCTCTCGACTAGGGGGAACACTGAAGCTTTCTTT
CDR3 protein: CATLSTRGNTEAFF
clone size: few
V gene: TRBV18
D gene: NA
J gene: TRBJ1-1

CDR3 DNA: TGTGCCAGCAGCCAACATTTACAAGTCTACGAGCAGTACTTC
CDR3 protein: CASSQHLQVYEQYF
clone size: few
V gene: TRBV16
D gene: NA
J gene: TRBJ2-7

CDR3 DNA: TGTGCCAGCGCACCAAGACACACAGATACGCAGTATTTT
CDR3 protein: CASAPRHTDTQYF
clone size: NA
V gene: TRBV7-3
D gene: NA
J gene: TRBJ2-3